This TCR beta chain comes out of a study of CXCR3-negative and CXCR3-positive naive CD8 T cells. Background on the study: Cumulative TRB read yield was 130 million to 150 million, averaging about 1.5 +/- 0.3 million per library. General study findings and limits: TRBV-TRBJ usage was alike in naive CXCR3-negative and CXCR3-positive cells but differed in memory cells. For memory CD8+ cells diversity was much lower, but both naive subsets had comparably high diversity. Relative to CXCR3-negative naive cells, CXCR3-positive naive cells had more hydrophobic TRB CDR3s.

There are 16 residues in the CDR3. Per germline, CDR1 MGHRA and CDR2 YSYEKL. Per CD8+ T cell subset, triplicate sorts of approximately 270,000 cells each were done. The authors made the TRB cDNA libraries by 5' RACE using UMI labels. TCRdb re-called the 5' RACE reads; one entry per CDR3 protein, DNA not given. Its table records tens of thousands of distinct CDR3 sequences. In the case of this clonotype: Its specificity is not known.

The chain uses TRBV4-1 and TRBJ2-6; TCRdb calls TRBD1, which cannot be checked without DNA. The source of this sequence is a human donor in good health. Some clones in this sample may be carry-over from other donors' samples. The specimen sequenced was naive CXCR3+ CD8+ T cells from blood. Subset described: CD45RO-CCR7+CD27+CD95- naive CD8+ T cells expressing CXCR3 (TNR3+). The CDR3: CASSQDPQAGANVLTF.